This entry describes one T cell receptor beta chain. What it recognizes is unknown. Measured with immunoSEQ multiplex PCR; TCRdb has only the in-frame clones, and not every one. The sample yields about 100,000 clones, around 87% seen once. The germline CDR1 and CDR2 sequences are SGHTA and FQGNSA. Trimming stripped 5 bases from V and 7 bases from J, with 15 bases between. The CDR3 length is 14 residues. These data belong to a study of T cell responses to AZD1222 COVID-19 vaccine. Overall study results and limits: Dominant at 160-218 and 743-854, vaccine-associated CD4 TCRs also spanned spike. Just six AZD1222 recipients tested seropositive at baseline. It should be noted that donors were predominantly white British and more often female, and clonal diversity was possibly underestimated. Elevations in Spike-specific TCR breadth and depth followed administration of two AZD1222 doses.

V is TRBV7-2 and J is TRBJ2-1; tentative D call: TRBD2 (6 bases). The TCR was taken from an adult in good health. Source: peripheral blood, taken on day 0 of AZD1222 vaccination. The CDR3 loop is CASSTAGRSNEQFF. In nucleotides, the CDR3 is TGTGCCAGCAGCACAGCCGGGAGATCGAATGAGCAGTTCTTC.